Each of the 4 T cell receptor beta chains below was sequenced from the same sample in a study of blood T cell repertoires in COVID-19. The assay was immunoSEQ multiplex PCR, and TCRdb's table has in-frame clones only and misses some. The sample includes over 250,000 clones, about 85% of them seen just once. Sequencing was carried out using peripheral blood. The receptors come from a human donor in a cohort sampled during active COVID-19.

The rearrangement uses TRBV5-1 and TRBJ2-5, with D perhaps TRBD1 (6 bases). The CDR3 is 16 amino acids. Per germline, CDR1 SGHRS and CDR2 YFSETQ. The ends were cut back, 3 bases at V and 2 bases at J, with 17 bases in the middle. The CDR3 sequence: CASSYLPGQTQETQYF. The CDR3 DNA is TGCGCCAGCAGCTACCTCCCCGGACAGACTCAAGAGACCCAGTACTTC. The variable domain in full, with the rest retrieved from reference TRBV5-1 and TRBJ2-5, is KAGVTQTPRYLIKTRGQQVTLSCSPISGHRSVSWYQQTPGQGLQFLFEYFSETQRNKGNFPGRFSGRQFSNSRSEMNVSTLELGDSALYLCASSYLPGQTQETQYFGPGTRLLVL.

The chain carries TRBV5-1 and TRBJ2-7; D is ambiguous. Germline CDR1 reads SGHRS; CDR2 reads YFSETQ. The CDR3 consists of 13 residues. Trimming cost V 4 bases and J 6 bases, with 14 bases left between them. CDR3 coding DNA: TGCGCCAGCAGCCCGGAGCTTCCGGGCGAGCAGTACTTC. Its protein is CASSPELPGEQYF.

This chain uses TRBV7-8 with TRBJ1-4; D is unresolved. The CDR3 runs to 17 residues. CDR1 and CDR2 (germline): SGHVS, FQNEAQ. The V end was cut by 5 bases, the J end by 0 bases, with 16 bases between. Written as DNA, the CDR3 is TGTGCCAGCAGCACCCGACACATTTCAGCAACTAATGAAAAACTGTTTTTT. Translating gives CASSTRHISATNEKLFF.

The chain is built from TRBV3-1 (or the pseudogene TRBV3-2) and TRBJ2-3; D is ambiguous. Germline values: CDR1 LGHDT, CDR2 YNNKEL (reference sequence). This CDR3 has 16 residues. V dropped 0 bases and J dropped 1 base, with 11 bases sitting between them. The chain's CDR3 is CASSQDPPLGTDTQYF. CDR3 bases: TGTGCCAGCAGCCAAGACCCCCCACTCGGCACAGATACGCAGTATTTT.